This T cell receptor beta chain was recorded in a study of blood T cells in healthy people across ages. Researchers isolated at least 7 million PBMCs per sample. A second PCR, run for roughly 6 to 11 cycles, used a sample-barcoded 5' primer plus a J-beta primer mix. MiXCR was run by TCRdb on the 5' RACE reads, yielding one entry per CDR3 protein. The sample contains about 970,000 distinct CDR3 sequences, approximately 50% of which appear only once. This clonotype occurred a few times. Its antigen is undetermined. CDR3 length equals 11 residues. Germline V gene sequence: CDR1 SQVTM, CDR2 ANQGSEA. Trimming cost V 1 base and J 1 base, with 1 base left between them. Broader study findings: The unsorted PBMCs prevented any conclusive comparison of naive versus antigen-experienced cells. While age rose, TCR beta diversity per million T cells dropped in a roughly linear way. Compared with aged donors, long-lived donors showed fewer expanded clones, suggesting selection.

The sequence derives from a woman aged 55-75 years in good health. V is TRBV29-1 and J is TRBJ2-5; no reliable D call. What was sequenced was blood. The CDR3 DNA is TGCAGCGTTGAAGGCCAAGAGACCCAGTACTTC. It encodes CSVEGQETQYF.